This TCR beta chain was recovered during a study of control samples from healthy donors and cancer patients. CDR3 length: 18 amino acids. V was cut by 2 bases and J by 0 bases, with 18 bases left in between. The germline CDR1 and CDR2 sequences are SGHNT and YENEEA. Profiling relied on immunoSEQ multiplex PCR, and the TCRdb table lists in-frame clones only, not all of them. The table lists about 48,000 clones, over 90% of them singletons. Sequenced material: PBMCs. The clonotype was recovered from a woman in her forties or fifties with head and neck cancer. This chain links TRBV11-3 with TRBJ2-3; D gene ambiguous. The CDR3 loop is CASSLFILGVASTDTQYF. DNA of the CDR3: TGTGCCAGCAGCTTATTCATCCTTGGGGTAGCTAGCACAGATACGCAGTATTTT.